A single sample is the source of the 13 T cell receptor beta chains below, sequenced in a study of T cell responses to AZD1222 COVID-19 vaccine. Produced via immunoSEQ multiplex PCR; TCRdb's table is partial and in-frame only. The sample includes approximately 180,000 clones, 88% of them seen just once. The material was peripheral blood, obtained on day 0 of AZD1222 vaccination. These receptors were taken from an adult in good health.

V is TRBV7-2 and J is TRBJ2-1; 8 bases are shared with TRBD2. The CDR3 is 16 residues long. Losses at the gene ends were 5 bases for V and 1 base for J; bases not matched to a gene: 7. Germline loops: CDR1 SGHTA, CDR2 FQGNSA. In DNA form, the CDR3 reads TGTGCCAGCAGCCCGAACCGCGGGGGGTCCTACAATGAGCAGTTCTTC. This sequence encodes CASSPNRGGSYNEQFF.

This chain uses TRBV5-1 with TRBJ1-2; 7 nucleotides match TRBD1. The germline CDR1 and CDR2 sequences are SGHRS and YFSETQ. The CDR3 length is 16 residues. The J segment lost 0 bases and the V segment lost 4 bases, leaving 9 bases of the junction unmatched. The DNA for the CDR3 is TGCGCCAGCAGCCTTAATAGGGGGCTGGCTAACTATGGCTACACCTTC. Amino acid sequence: CASSLNRGLANYGYTF.

Written as DNA, the CDR3 is TGTGCCAGCAGGTACGCAGGGGACACAGATACGCAGTATTTT. Translating gives CASRYAGDTDTQYF. The chain couples TRBV6-2 or TRBV6-3 to TRBJ2-3, with a possible D match to TRBD1 (6 bases). CDR1 and CDR2 from the germline V gene are MNHEY and SVGEGT. The CDR3 consists of 14 residues. V lost 6 bases to trimming and J lost 2 bases, with 12 bases between them.

The chain links TRBV19 to TRBJ1-4; 10 bases align to TRBD1. From germline, CDR1 is LNHDA and CDR2 SQIVND (reference sequence). V gave up 7 bases and J gave up 7 bases; unmatched junction bases: 6. The CDR3 extends over 14 amino acids. The CDR3, as DNA: TGTGCCAGTAATCAGGGACAGGGGACTGAAAAACTGTTTTTT. It specifies CASNQGQGTEKLFF.

This chain joins TRBV6-2 or TRBV6-3 and TRBJ2-1; TRBD1 matches 7 bases. Germline CDR1 MNHEY, CDR2 SVGEGT. There are 14 residues in the CDR3. The junction had 11 bases not matched to a gene; V was cut back by 0 bases and J by 15 bases. In DNA form, the CDR3 reads TGTGCCAGCAGTTACTCGAAGGCACAGGGGATGTGGTTCTTC. This sequence encodes CASSYSKAQGMWFF.

This clone has only a few counts. This chain links TRBV2 with TRBJ1-5; the D is unclear. V lost 8 bases, J lost 5 bases, and 10 bases lay in between. The germline CDR1 and CDR2 sequences are SNHLY and FYNNEI. CDR3 length equals 12 residues. CDR3 DNA sequence: TGTGCCAGCCAAGAGAGCGATCAGCCCCAGCATTTT. Translated: CASQESDQPQHF. The full variable domain, completed using reference TRBV2 and TRBJ1-5, is EPEVTQTPSHQVTQMGQEVILRCVPISNHLYFYWYRQILGQKVEFLVSFYNNEISEKSEIFDDQFSVERPDGSNFTLKIRSTKLEDSAMYFCASQESDQPQHFGDGTRLSIL.

V and J are TRBV6-5 and TRBJ2-1, with TRBD1 as a possible D gene (6 bases). V was clipped by 1 base and J by 5 bases, with 9 bases between them. Per the germline V gene, CDR1 is MNHEY and CDR2 is SVGAGI. The CDR3 totals 14 residues. CDR3 sequence: CASSYLGHNNEQFF. The CDR3 DNA reads as TGTGCCAGCAGTTACTTGGGACACAACAATGAGCAGTTCTTC.

The chain recombines TRBV11-3 with TRBJ2-3; D is uncertain. The CDR3 contains 14 residues. Trimming left V 1 base short and J 1 base short, with 6 bases between. Per germline, CDR1 SGHNT and CDR2 YENEEA. CDR3 in amino acids: CASSLGSRTDTQYF. The CDR3 coding sequence is TGTGCCAGCAGCTTAGGGTCCCGCACAGATACGCAGTATTTT.

The rearrangement joins TRBV7-2 to TRBJ1-5, with unresolved D. This CDR3 is built from 15 residues. V gave up 1 base and J gave up 1 base, with 8 bases separating them. Germline V gives CDR1 SGHTA, CDR2 FQGNSA. The CDR3 spells CASSLGGRSNQPQHF. CDR3 coding DNA: TGTGCCAGCAGCTTAGGAGGGAGGAGCAATCAGCCCCAGCATTTT. Combining the CDR3 with reference TRBV7-2 and TRBJ1-5 gives the whole variable domain GAGVSQSPSNKVTEKGKDVELRCDPISGHTALYWYRQSLGQGLEFLIYFQGNSAPDKSGLPSDRFSAERTGGSVSTLTIQRTQQEDSAVYLCASSLGGRSNQPQHFGDGTRLSIL.

V usage is TRBV5-5 and J usage is TRBJ2-3, with D unclear. The CDR3 runs 14 residues. Per germline, CDR1 SGHKS and CDR2 YYEKEE (reference sequence). With 4 bases removed from V and 1 base from J, the gap between germline ends came to 10 bases. The CDR3 coding sequence is TGTGCCAGCAGCGGAGACTCACGCACAGATACGCAGTATTTT. Translating gives CASSGDSRTDTQYF.

The chain combines TRBV29-1 with TRBJ2-1, with 8 bases lining up with TRBD2. Germline assignment: CDR1 SQVTM and CDR2 ANQGSEA. The CDR3 runs to 14 residues. Losses at the gene ends were 6 bases for V and 6 bases for J; bases not matched to a gene: 10. The CDR3 DNA sequence: TGCAGCGTGCAACGGACTAGCTTGGTCAATGAGCAGTTCTTC. Its translation: CSVQRTSLVNEQFF.

This chain links TRBV2 with TRBJ1-2; no clear D. The CDR3 totals 14 residues. Trimming left V 5 bases short and J 7 bases short, with 17 bases between. The V gene's germline CDR1 is SNHLY and CDR2 FYNNEI. The CDR3 DNA sequence: TGTGCCAGCAGTTTACCGACACCTCTGAGTGGCTACACCTTC. Translated: CASSLPTPLSGYTF.

V gene TRBV5-4 combines with J gene TRBJ2-2, with D possibly being TRBD1 or TRBD2 (5 bases each). Trimming took 0 bases from V and 2 from J, leaving 11 bases between them. Germline loops: CDR1 SGHNT, CDR2 YYREEE (reference sequence). This CDR3 is built from 16 residues. The CDR3 region has the DNA TGTGCCAGCAGCTTGGGGGGGTTGATTAACACCGGGGAGCTGTTTTTT. Encoded protein: CASSLGGLINTGELFF.